This T cell receptor beta chain is drawn from a study of identical twins. A universal primer site came from template switching; cDNA carried unique molecular identifiers. MiXCR, applied by TCRdb to the 5' RACE reads, yields one record per CDR3 protein. The sample carries 200,000 to 250,000 distinct CDR3 sequences, approximately 12% recorded once. V was clipped by 4 bases and J by 6 bases; unmatched bases: 15. Per the germline V gene, CDR1 is LGHDT and CDR2 is YNNKEL (reference sequence). This CDR3 comprises 17 residues. This clonotype was observed a few times. These data were also filed under a second study, of yellow fever vaccine responses in identical twins.

This chain joins TRBV3-1 and TRBJ2-1, with 7 positions matching TRBD2. The sequenced sample consisted of memory (CD45RO+) T cells sorted from blood. The TCR sequence derives from a woman under 30 in good health. The chain's CDR3 is CASSLGLGAGEGNEQFF. The DNA for the CDR3 is TGTGCCAGCAGCCTTGGCCTTGGCGCGGGGGAAGGCAATGAGCAGTTCTTC.